This T cell receptor beta chain was sequenced for a study of breast tumors, draining lymph nodes, adjacent tissues. Study results and caveats: Tumors had less TCR diversity than lymph nodes, more than nontumor tissue. The lymph node origin of tumor T cells was framed as consistent with a hypothesis, not demonstrated.

Per germline, CDR1 MNHEY and CDR2 SMNVEV (reference sequence). The ends lost 6 bases at V and 4 bases at J; junction bases unmatched: 2. CDR3 length: 13 amino acids. In the case of this clonotype: Its cognate antigen is unknown.

Breast cancer patients provided tissue from their axillary draining lymph nodes. TCRdb reprocessed the multiplex PCR reads via MiXCR and lists one record per CDR3 protein. The table records over 150,000 distinct CDR3 sequences, 33% of them present only once. What was sequenced was axillary lymph node tissue. The J gene is TRBJ2-2, the V gene TRBV27, with 7 bases fitting TRBD1. The receptor comes from a female donor with breast cancer. Some clones in this sample may be carry-over from other donors' samples. The CDR3 here is CASRAGGTGELFF. The CDR3 region has the DNA TGTGCCAGCAGGGCAGGGGGCACCGGGGAGCTGTTTTTT.